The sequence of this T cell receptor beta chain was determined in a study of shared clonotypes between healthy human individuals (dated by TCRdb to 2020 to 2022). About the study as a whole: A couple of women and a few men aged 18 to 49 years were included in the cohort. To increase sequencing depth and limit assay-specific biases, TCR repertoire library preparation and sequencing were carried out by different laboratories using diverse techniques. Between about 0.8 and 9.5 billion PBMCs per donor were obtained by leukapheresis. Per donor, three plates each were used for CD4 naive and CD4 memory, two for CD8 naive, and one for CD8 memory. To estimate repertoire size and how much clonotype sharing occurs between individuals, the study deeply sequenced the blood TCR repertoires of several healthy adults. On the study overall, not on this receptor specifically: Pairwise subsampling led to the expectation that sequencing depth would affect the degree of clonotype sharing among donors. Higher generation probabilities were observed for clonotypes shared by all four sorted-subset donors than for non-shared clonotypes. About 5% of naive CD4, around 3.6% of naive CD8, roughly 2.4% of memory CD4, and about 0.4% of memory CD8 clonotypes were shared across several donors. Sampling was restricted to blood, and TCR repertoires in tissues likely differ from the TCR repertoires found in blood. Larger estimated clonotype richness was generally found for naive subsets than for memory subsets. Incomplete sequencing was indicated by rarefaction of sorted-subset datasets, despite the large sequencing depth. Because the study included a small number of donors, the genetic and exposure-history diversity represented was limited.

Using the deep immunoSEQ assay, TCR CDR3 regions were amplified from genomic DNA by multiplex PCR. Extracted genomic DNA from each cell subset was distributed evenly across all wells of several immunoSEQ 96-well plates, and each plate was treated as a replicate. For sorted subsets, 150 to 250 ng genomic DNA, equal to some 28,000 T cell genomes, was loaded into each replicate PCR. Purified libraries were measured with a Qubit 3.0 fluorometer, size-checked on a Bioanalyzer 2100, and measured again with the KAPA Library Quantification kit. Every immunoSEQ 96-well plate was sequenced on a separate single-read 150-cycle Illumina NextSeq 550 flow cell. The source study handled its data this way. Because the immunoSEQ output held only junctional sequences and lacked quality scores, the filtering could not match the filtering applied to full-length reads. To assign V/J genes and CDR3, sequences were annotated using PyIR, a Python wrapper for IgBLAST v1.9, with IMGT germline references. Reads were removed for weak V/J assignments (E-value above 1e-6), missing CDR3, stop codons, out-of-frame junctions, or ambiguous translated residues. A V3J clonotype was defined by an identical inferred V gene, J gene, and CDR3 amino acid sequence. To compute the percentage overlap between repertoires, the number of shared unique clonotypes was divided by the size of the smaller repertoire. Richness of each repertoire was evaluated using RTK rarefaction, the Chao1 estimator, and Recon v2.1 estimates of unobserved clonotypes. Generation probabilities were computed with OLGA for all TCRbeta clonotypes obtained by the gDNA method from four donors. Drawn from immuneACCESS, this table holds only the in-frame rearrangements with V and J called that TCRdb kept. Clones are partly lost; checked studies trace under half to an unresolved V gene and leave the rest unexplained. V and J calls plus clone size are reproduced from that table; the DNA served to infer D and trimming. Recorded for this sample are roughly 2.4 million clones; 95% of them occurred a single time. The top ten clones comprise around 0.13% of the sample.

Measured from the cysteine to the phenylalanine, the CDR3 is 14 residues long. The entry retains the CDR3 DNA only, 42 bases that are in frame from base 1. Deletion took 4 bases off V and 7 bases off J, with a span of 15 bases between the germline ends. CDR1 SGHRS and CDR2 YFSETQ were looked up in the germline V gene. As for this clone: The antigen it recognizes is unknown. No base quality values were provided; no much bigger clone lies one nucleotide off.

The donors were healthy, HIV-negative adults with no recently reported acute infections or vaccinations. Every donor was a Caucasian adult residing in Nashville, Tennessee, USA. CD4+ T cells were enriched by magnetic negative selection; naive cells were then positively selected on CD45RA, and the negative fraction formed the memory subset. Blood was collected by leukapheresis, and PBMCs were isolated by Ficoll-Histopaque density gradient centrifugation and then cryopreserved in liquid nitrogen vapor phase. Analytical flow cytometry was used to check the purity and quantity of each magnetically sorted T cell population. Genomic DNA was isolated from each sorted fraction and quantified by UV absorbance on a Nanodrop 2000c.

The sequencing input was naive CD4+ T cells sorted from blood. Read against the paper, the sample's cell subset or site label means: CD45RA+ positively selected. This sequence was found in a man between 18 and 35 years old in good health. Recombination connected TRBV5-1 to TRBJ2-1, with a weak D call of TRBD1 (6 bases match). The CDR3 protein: CASSITTGINEQFF. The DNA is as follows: TGCGCCAGCAGCATTACGACAGGAATTAATGAGCAGTTCTTC.